This TCR beta chain was sequenced for a study of response to subunit inactivated influenza vaccine (dated by TCRdb to 2016 to 2018). Concerning the study at large: Deep quantitative T cell receptor repertoire profiling was used in the study to track responses to a trivalent subunit inactivated influenza vaccine.

The germline V gene encodes CDR1 MDHEN and CDR2 SYDVKM. The germline ends are 9 bases apart after V is trimmed by 1 base and J by 2 bases. From the cysteine through the phenylalanine, the CDR3 covers 14 amino acids. Solely the CDR3 DNA is kept, with 42 bases framed from the first base. Library preparation employed RT-PCR. The sequencing machine was an Illumina HiSeq 2500. TCRdb took the public reads, trimmed them with fastp at Q25, ran MiXCR for clone calling and kept in-frame beta chains. Every CDR3 protein is listed once, alongside the most common genes and DNA of its rows. The sample table lists hundreds of thousands of distinct CDR3 sequences, roughly 10% of them with a count of one. Of the sample, roughly a tenth is held by the ten largest clones. Results the study describes overall, beyond this receptor: According to the authors, only a limited number of new T cells may be recruited by each seasonal influenza vaccination.

Comment on this clonotype: Its antigen target is currently unknown. No base qualities exist here, and no much larger clone lies one base off it.

The chain uses TRBV28 and TRBJ2-7, with a tentative D gene TRBD2 over 5 matching bases. This sequence originates from a middle-aged man who received an inactivated influenza vaccine. Donor details come from another sample of the same person, matched by shared clones. Specimen: PBMCs from blood, collected on the day of vaccination. The bases are TGTGCCAGCAGTTTATTAGAGGGCCCCTACGAGCAGTACTTC. The encoded protein is CASSLLEGPYEQYF.